The clone carrying this T cell receptor beta chain has just one count. The data were taken from a study of blood T cell repertoires in COVID-19. Study overall: Some COVID-19 samples were acute and others convalescent; all came from the United States, Italy and Spain. Sources were T cells, B-cell-depleted T cells, or PBMCs; the material itself was cDNA or gDNA.

J lost 4 bases, V lost 1 base, and 0 bases had no gene match. This CDR3 is 14 amino acids long. Germline loops: CDR1 SGHTA, CDR2 FQGNSA. Authors' methods: Nucleated cell counts were estimated from reference gene primer amplification. The assay was immunoSEQ multiplex PCR, and TCRdb's table has in-frame clones only and misses some. For V, J and clone size, that table is used; D and trimming come from the DNA. The table records approximately 150,000 clones, 87% of them present only once. This clonotype originated in a human donor in a cohort sampled during active COVID-19. V is TRBV7-2 and J is TRBJ2-7; 11 bases match TRBD2. The sequencing input was peripheral blood. The CDR3 loop is CASSLGLAGYEQYF. The CDR3 coding sequence is TGTGCCAGCAGCTTAGGACTAGCGGGGTACGAGCAGTACTTC.